A single sample is the source of the 16 T cell receptor beta chains below, sequenced in a study of blood T cell repertoires in COVID-19. Data came from immunoSEQ multiplex PCR; TCRdb stores just in-frame clones and leaves some out. The table records tens of thousands of clones, around 83% of them present only once. The specimen sequenced was peripheral blood. All receptors derive from a woman aged 60-75 years with acute or convalescent COVID-19.

The count of this clone is one. The chain has TRBV7-8 and TRBJ2-3, with D possibly being TRBD2 (5 bases). Looked up from germline, CDR1 is SGHVS and CDR2 is FQNEAQ. V was pared by 5 bases and J by 1 base, with 16 bases between. The CDR3 loop spans 16 amino acids. The CDR3 DNA is TGTGCCAGCAGCCCAACGCCTACGCGGGGCACAGATACGCAGTATTTT. Amino acid sequence: CASSPTPTRGTDTQYF.

CDR3 residues: CASSIMGLNTEAFF. DNA of the CDR3: TGCGCCAGCAGTATCATGGGGCTGAACACTGAAGCTTTCTTT. The chain links TRBV10-1 to TRBJ1-1, with D perhaps matching TRBD1 (5 bases). This CDR3 is 14 amino acids long. Germline lookup yields CDR1 WNHNN and CDR2 SYGVQD (reference sequence). Trimming took off 5 bases at V and 0 bases at J, with 10 bases between the two ends.

A few counts support this clone. J is TRBJ2-7 and V is TRBV4-1, with D tentatively TRBD1 (7 bases). This CDR3 has 16 residues. The germline CDR1 and CDR2 sequences are MGHRA and YSYEKL. Trimming left V 2 bases short and J 4 bases short, with 18 bases between. CDR3 nucleotide sequence: TGCGCCAGCAGCCAACCGACAGGGACTTTAGCATACGAGCAGTACTTC. Translated, it gives CASSQPTGTLAYEQYF.

The sample holds one count of this clone. The rearrangement uses TRBV7-2 and TRBJ1-4; the match to TRBD1 covers 11 bases. The junction had 12 bases not matched to a gene; V was cut back by 5 bases and J by 7 bases. The CDR3 consists of 17 residues. CDR1 is SGHTA, CDR2 FQGNSA, per germline. The CDR3 sequence is CASSEGQGVGVSEKLFF. The CDR3 region has the DNA TGTGCCAGCAGCGAGGGACAGGGGGTAGGAGTTAGTGAAAAACTGTTTTTT. Supplemented by reference TRBV7-2 and TRBJ1-4, the full variable domain reads GAGVSQSPSNKVTEKGKDVELRCDPISGHTALYWYRQSLGQGLEFLIYFQGNSAPDKSGLPSDRFSAERTGGSVSTLTIQRTQQEDSAVYLCASSEGQGVGVSEKLFFGSGTQLSVL.

This clone showed up just once. The rearrangement joins TRBV11-2 to TRBJ1-6; TRBD1 matches 8 bases. J gave up 10 bases and V 5 bases, and 10 bases lay outside the gene matches. The germline V gene has CDR1 SGHAT and CDR2 FQNNGV. CDR3 length: 15 residues. CDR3 amino acids: CASSPGQGKRSPLHF. As DNA, the CDR3 is TGTGCCAGCAGCCCAGGACAGGGAAAGAGGTCACCCCTCCACTTT.

This clone was recorded a few times. The CDR3 reads CSVPGPSLEKLFF. The CDR3 DNA sequence: TGCAGCGTACCTGGTCCTTCTCTAGAAAAACTGTTTTTT. The rearrangement joins TRBV29-1 to TRBJ1-4; D unresolved. CDR3 length: 13 residues. The germline V gene has CDR1 SQVTM and CDR2 ANQGSEA. Trimming cost V 6 bases and J 8 bases, with 16 bases left between them.

V and J are TRBV27 and TRBJ2-5; 13 bases align to TRBD2. This CDR3 has 14 residues. V dropped 9 bases and J dropped 5; count of bases not matched to a gene: 6. Germline V gene lookup returns CDR1 MNHEY and CDR2 SMNVEV (reference sequence). The DNA for the CDR3 is TGTGCCAGTAGACTAGCGGGGGGTATGGAGACCCAGTACTTC. Residues: CASRLAGGMETQYF.

V usage is TRBV3-1 (or the pseudogene TRBV3-2) and J usage is TRBJ2-7; no firm D call. Germline assignment: CDR1 LGHDT and CDR2 YNNKEL (reference sequence). V dropped 2 bases and J dropped 3 bases, with 11 bases sitting between them. This CDR3 region has 14 residues. The CDR3 DNA sequence: TGTGCCAGCAGCCAACTCAGGAATAGCTACGAGCAGTACTTC. The encoded protein is CASSQLRNSYEQYF.

The rearrangement uses TRBV7-2 and TRBJ2-3; D might be TRBD2 (5 bases). The CDR3 runs 15 residues. Germline V gene lookup returns CDR1 SGHTA and CDR2 FQGNSA. Trimming took 4 bases from V and 1 from J, leaving 12 bases between them. CDR3 DNA sequence: TGTGCCAGCAGCTCCCGTGGAGGCGGCACAGATACGCAGTATTTT. This gives the protein CASSSRGGGTDTQYF.

This rearrangement joins TRBV2 to TRBJ1-1; TRBD1 agrees at 8 bases. The germline V gene encodes CDR1 SNHLY and CDR2 FYNNEI. The CDR3 length is 14 residues. Trimming removed 6 bases from V and 5 bases from J; junction bases left unmatched: 8. Here the CDR3 reads CASRAGGGRTEAFF. The CDR3 DNA sequence: TGTGCCAGCAGGGCAGGGGGCGGTCGGACTGAAGCTTTCTTT.

V usage is TRBV2 and J usage is TRBJ1-1; 7 bases map to TRBD1. The CDR3 extends over 13 amino acids. V lost 6 bases, J lost 1 base, and 2 bases stayed unmatched. Germline CDR1 reads SNHLY; CDR2 reads FYNNEI. The CDR3 loop is CASRRTGNTEAFF. CDR3 sequence (DNA): TGTGCCAGCAGAAGGACAGGGAACACTGAAGCTTTCTTT.

The rearrangement uses TRBV7-9 and TRBJ1-4; 8 bases map to TRBD1. In germline, CDR1 is SEHNR, CDR2 FQNEAQ (reference sequence). The CDR3 length is 17 residues. Losses at the gene ends were 0 bases for V and 2 bases for J; bases not matched to a gene: 5. CDR3 in DNA: TGTGCCAGCAGCTTAGCGCACAGGGGGTCGACTAATGAAAAACTGTTTTTT. Protein: CASSLAHRGSTNEKLFF. Complete variable domain (other parts from reference TRBV7-9 and TRBJ1-4): DTGVSQNPRHKITKRGQNVTFRCDPISEHNRLYWYRQTLGQGPEFLTYFQNEAQLEKSRLLSDRFSAERPKGSFSTLEIQRTEQGDSAMYLCASSLAHRGSTNEKLFFGSGTQLSVL.

There are a few counts of this clone. The chain employs TRBV28 and TRBJ1-2; D call uncertain. Germline V gene sequence: CDR1 MDHEN, CDR2 SYDVKM. The V gene lost 6 bases and the J gene lost 3 bases, with 17 bases spanning the gap. The CDR3 is 15 amino acids. The CDR3 region is CASRTRTPEHYGYTF. In DNA, the CDR3 is TGTGCCAGCAGGACCAGGACTCCAGAGCACTATGGCTACACCTTC.

This sequence joins TRBV13 and TRBJ1-2, with 10 bases lining up with TRBD1. Germline CDR1 PRHDT, CDR2 FYEKMQ (reference sequence). The CDR3 loop spans 14 amino acids. Trimming took 0 bases from V and 8 from J; bases not matched to a gene: 3. The CDR3 nucleotides are TGTGCCAGCAGCTTAGGGACAGGGGGCGAGGGCTACACCTTC. Amino acid sequence: CASSLGTGGEGYTF.

CDR3 amino acids: CASSEPRTGEETQYF. In nucleotides, the CDR3 is TGTGCCAGCAGTGAACCTCGGACAGGAGAAGAGACCCAGTACTTC. The rearrangement uses TRBV2 and TRBJ2-5; 7 positions match TRBD1. CDR3 length: 15 amino acids. V shed 2 bases and J 3 bases; nucleotides not matched to a gene: 6. The germline CDR1 and CDR2 sequences are SNHLY and FYNNEI.

The chain couples TRBV29-1 to TRBJ2-4; the D gene is possibly TRBD2 (5 bases). Per the germline V gene, CDR1 is SQVTM and CDR2 is ANQGSEA. Trimming stripped 5 bases from V and 9 bases from J, with 17 bases between. CDR3 length: 13 residues. The CDR3, as DNA: TGCAGCGTTTCGGTGGCCGGGATTGCCATTCAGTACTTC. Protein sequence: CSVSVAGIAIQYF.